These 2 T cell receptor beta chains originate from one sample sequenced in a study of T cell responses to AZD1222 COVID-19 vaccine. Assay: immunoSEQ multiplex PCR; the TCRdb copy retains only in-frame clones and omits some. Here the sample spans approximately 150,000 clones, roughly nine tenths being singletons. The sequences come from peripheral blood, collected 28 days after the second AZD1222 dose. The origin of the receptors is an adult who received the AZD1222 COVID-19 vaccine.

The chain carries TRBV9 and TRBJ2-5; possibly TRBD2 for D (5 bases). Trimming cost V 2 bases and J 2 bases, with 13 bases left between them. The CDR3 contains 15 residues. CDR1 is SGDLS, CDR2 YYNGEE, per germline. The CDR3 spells CASSVSGIGQETQYF. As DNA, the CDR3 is TGTGCCAGCAGCGTTTCCGGGATTGGACAAGAGACCCAGTACTTC.

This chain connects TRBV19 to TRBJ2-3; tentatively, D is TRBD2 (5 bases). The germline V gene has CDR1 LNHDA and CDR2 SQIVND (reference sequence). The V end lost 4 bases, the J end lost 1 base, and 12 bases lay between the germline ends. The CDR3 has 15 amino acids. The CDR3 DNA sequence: TGTGCCAGTAGTACGAGGGTTGGTGGCACAGATACGCAGTATTTT. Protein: CASSTRVGGTDTQYF.